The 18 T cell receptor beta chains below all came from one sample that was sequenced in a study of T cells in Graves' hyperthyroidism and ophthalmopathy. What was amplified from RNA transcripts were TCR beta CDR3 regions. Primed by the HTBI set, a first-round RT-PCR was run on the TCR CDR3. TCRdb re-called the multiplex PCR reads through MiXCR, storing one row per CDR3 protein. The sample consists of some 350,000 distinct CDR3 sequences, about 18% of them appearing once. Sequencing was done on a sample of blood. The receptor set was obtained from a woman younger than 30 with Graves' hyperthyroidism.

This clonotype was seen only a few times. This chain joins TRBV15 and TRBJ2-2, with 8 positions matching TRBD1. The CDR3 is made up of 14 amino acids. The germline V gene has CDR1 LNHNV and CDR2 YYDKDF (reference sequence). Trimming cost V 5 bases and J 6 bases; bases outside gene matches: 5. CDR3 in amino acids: CATSLRTGPGELFF. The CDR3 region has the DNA TGTGCCACCAGCTTAAGGACAGGGCCCGGGGAGCTGTTTTTT. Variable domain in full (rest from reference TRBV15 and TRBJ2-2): DAMVIQNPRYQVTQFGKPVTLSCSQTLNHNVMYWYQQKSSQAPKLLFHYYDKDFNNEADTPDNFQSRRPNTSFCFLDIRSPGLGDTAMYLCATSLRTGPGELFFGEGSRLTVL.

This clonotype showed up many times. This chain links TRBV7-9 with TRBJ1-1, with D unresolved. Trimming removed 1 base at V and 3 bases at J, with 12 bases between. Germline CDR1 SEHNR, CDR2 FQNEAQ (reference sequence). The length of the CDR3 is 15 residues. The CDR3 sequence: CASSLGMQWDTEAFF. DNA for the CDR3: TGTGCCAGCAGCTTAGGGATGCAGTGGGACACTGAAGCTTTCTTT.

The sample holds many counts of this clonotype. This CDR3 is CAWSAAFAIYF. As DNA, the CDR3 is TGTGCCTGGAGTGCAGCATTTGCCATATATTTT. The rearrangement joins TRBV30 to TRBJ1-3; no definite D call. Trimming stripped 1 base from V and 11 bases from J, with 9 bases between. The CDR3 spans 11 residues. CDR1 is GTSNPN and CDR2 is SVGIG in the germline V gene (reference sequence). The whole variable domain, remainder taken from reference TRBV30 and TRBJ1-3, is SQTIHQWPATLVQPVGSPLSLECTVEGTSNPNLYWYRQAAGRGLQLLFYSVGIGQISSEVPQNLSASRPQDRQFILSSKKLLLSDSGFYLCAWSAAFAIYFGEGSWLTVV.

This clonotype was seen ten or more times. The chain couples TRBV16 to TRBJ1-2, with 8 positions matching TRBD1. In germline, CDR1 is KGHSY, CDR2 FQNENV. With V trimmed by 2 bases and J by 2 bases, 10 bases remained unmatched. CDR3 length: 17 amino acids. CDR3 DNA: TGTGCCAGCAGCCAACGCCCGGCAGGGGGCGACAACTATGGCTACACCTTC. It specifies CASSQRPAGGDNYGYTF. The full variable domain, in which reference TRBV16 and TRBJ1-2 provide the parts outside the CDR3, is GEEVAQTPKHLVRGEGQKAKLYCAPIKGHSYVFWYQQVLKNEFKFLISFQNENVFDETGMPKERFSAKCLPNSPCSLEIQATKLEDSAVYFCASSQRPAGGDNYGYTFGSGTRLTVV.

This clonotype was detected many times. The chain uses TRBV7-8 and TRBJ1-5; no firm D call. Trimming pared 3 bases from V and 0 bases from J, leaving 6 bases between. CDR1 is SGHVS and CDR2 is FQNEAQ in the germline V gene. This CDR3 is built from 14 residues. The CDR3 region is CASSLYISNQPQHF. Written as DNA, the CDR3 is TGTGCCAGCAGCTTGTACATTAGCAATCAGCCCCAGCATTTT.

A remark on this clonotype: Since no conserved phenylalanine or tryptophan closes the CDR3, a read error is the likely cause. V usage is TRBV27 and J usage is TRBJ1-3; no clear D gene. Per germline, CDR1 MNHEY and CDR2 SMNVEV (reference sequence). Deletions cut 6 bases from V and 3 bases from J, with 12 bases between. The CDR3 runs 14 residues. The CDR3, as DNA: TGTGCCAGCAGCCCTACAGCGAGTGGAAACACCATATATTAT. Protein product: CASSPTASGNTIYY.

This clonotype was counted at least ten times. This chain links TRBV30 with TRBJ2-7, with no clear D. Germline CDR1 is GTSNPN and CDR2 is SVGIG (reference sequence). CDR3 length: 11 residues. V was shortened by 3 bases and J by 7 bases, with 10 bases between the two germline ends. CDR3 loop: CAWSALREQYF. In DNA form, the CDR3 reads TGTGCCTGGAGCGCTCTGAGGGAGCAGTACTTC.

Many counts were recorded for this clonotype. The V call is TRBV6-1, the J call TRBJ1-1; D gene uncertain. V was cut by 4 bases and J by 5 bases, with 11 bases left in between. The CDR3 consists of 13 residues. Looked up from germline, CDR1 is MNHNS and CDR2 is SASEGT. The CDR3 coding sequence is TGTGCCAGCAGTGCTCGTAGAGGAACTGAAGCTTTCTTT. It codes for CASSARRGTEAFF.

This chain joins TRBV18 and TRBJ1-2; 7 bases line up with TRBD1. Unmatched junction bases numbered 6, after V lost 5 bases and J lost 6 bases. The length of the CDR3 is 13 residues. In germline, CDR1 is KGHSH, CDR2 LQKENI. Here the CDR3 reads CASSGDRVDGYTF. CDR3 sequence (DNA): TGTGCCAGCTCAGGCGACAGGGTAGATGGCTACACCTTC.

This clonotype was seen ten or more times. The CDR3 sequence: CSATGDSNQPQHF. CDR3 bases: TGCAGTGCTACAGGGGATAGCAATCAGCCCCAGCATTTT. V and J are TRBV20-1 and TRBJ1-5; tentative D call: TRBD1 (6 bases). V lost 4 bases to trimming and J lost 0 bases, with 7 bases between them. CDR1 and CDR2 from the germline V gene are DFQATT and SNEGSKA (reference sequence). This CDR3 contains 13 residues.

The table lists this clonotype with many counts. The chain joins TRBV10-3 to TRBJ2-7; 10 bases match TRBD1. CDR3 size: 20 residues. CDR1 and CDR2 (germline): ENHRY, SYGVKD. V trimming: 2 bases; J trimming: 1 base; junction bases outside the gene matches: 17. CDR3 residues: CAISELHGDRGLTPSYEQYF. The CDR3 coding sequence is TGTGCCATCAGTGAGCTCCATGGGGACAGGGGCCTTACTCCTTCCTACGAGCAGTACTTC.

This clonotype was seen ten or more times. CDR3: CSASPAGGHSGANVLTF. CDR3 in DNA: TGCAGTGCTAGTCCAGCGGGGGGGCACTCTGGGGCCAACGTCCTGACTTTC. The gene calls are TRBV20-1 and TRBJ2-6; 10 bases match TRBD2. Germline-derived CDR1 and CDR2 are DFQATT and SNEGSKA (reference sequence). J lost 0 bases, V lost 3 bases, and 5 bases had no gene match. The CDR3 has 17 residues.

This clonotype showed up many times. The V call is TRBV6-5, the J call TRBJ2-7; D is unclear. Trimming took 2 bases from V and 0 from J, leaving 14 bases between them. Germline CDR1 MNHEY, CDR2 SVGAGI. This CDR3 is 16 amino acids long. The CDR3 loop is CASSYPDPIPSYEQYF. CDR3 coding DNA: TGTGCCAGCAGTTACCCCGACCCCATCCCCTCCTACGAGCAGTACTTC.

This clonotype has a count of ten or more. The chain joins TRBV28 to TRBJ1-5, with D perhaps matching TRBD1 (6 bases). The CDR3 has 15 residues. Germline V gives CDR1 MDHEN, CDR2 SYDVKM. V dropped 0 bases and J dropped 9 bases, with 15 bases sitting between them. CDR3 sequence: CASSLWVGGGPPQHF. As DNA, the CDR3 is TGTGCCAGCAGTTTATGGGTAGGCGGGGGGCCGCCCCAGCATTTT.

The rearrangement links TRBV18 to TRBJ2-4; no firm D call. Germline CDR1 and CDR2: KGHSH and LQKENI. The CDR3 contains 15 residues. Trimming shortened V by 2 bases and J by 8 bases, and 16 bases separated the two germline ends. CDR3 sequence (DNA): TGTGCCAGCTCACCATCCTACGGCCATGGGGACATTCAGTACTTC. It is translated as CASSPSYGHGDIQYF.

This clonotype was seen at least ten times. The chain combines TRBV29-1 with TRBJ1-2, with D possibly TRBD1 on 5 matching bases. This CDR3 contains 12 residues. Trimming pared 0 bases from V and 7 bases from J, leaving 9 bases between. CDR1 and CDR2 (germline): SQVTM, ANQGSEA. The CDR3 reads CSVEEPGTGYTF. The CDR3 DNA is TGCAGCGTTGAAGAGCCAGGGACTGGCTACACCTTC.

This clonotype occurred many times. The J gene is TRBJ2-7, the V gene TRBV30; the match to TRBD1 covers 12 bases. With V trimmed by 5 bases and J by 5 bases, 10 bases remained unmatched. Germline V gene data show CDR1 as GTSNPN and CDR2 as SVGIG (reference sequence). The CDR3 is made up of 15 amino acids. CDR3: CAWSPIGTGGNEQYF. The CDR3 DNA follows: TGTGCCTGGTCCCCAATAGGGACAGGGGGCAACGAGCAGTACTTC. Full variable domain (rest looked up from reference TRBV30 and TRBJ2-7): SQTIHQWPATLVQPVGSPLSLECTVEGTSNPNLYWYRQAAGRGLQLLFYSVGIGQISSEVPQNLSASRPQDRQFILSSKKLLLSDSGFYLCAWSPIGTGGNEQYFGPGTRLTVT.

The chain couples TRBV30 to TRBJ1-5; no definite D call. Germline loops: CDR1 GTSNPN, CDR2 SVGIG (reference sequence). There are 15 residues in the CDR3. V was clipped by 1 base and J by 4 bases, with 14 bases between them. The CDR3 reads CAWSGTGPPNQPQHF. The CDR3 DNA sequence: TGTGCCTGGAGTGGGACCGGGCCCCCTAATCAGCCCCAGCATTTT.